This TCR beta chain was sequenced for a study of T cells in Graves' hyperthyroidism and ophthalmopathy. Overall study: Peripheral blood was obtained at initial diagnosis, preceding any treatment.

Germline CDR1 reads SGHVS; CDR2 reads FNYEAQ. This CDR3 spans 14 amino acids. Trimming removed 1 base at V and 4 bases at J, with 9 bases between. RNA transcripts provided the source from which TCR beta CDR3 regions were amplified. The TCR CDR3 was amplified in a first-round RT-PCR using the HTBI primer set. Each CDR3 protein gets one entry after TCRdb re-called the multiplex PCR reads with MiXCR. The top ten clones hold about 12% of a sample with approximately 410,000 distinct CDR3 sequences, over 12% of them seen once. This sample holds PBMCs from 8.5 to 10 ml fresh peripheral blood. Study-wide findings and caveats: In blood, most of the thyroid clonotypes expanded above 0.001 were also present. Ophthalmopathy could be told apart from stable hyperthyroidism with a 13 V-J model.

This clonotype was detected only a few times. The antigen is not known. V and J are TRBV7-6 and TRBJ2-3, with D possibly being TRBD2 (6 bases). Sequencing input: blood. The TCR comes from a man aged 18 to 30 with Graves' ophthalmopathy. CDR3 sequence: CASSLEGGPDTQYF. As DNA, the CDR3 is TGTGCCAGCAGCTTAGAGGGAGGCCCAGATACGCAGTATTTT.